This T cell receptor beta chain was documented in a study of monozygotic twins with inflammatory bowel disease. General observations from the study: Varying immunosuppressive regimens may have increased patient repertoire variability. TCRbeta inverse Simpson diversity was decreased in IBD patients versus healthy co-twins.

The CDR3 is 17 residues long. TCRdb reprocessed the 5' RACE reads, with one entry per CDR3 protein and no DNA. This repertoire comprises about 350,000 distinct CDR3 sequences; its ten largest clones make up 2% to 2.5%. Concerning this clonotype: Its antigen remains unknown.

Collection yielded 2 to 2.5 ml of blood per donor. Sequencing was done on a sample of blood. The sequence derives from a human donor with ulcerative colitis or Crohn's disease, or a healthy co-twin of an affected twin (not recorded which). This rearrangement joins TRBV12-3 or TRBV12-4 to TRBJ2-1; TCRdb picks TRBD2, but there is no DNA to check that call. The CDR3 sequence: CASSFVASGVLYNEQFF.